The clone carrying this T cell receptor beta chain was seen just once. Germline assignment: CDR1 SGHRS and CDR2 YFSETQ. The CDR3 has 14 residues. Trimming cost V 2 bases and J 2 bases, with 10 bases left between them. The sample originates from a study of T cell responses to AZD1222 COVID-19 vaccine. The table came from immunoSEQ multiplex PCR; TCRdb's copy has only in-frame clones and leaves some out. The table shows 100,000 or so clones, with approximately 91% occurring only once. The chain employs TRBV5-1 and TRBJ2-5; maybe TRBD1 (5 bases). The TCR was taken from an adult who received the AZD1222 COVID-19 vaccine. The sequencing here drew on peripheral blood, taken 28 days after the second AZD1222 dose. The DNA of the CDR3 is TGCGCCAGCAGCTTAACAGGAATTCAAGAGACCCAGTACTTC. Translating gives CASSLTGIQETQYF.